The 27 T cell receptor beta chains below come from one sample, sequenced in a study of shared T cell receptors in the human thymus. Profiled with immunoSEQ multiplex PCR; TCRdb holds only in-frame clones, not every one. The table has almost 550,000 clones, approximately 80% seen once; the top ten hold 0.01% to 0.015%. The same data also contributed to another study, on human thymus T cells.

The source material was thymocytes. The receptor source for this set is a boy under two years old with a congenital heart defect.

J is TRBJ2-5 and V is TRBV27, with TRBD1 matching over 7 bases. The CDR3 contains 16 residues. CDR1 and CDR2 (germline): MNHEY, SMNVEV (reference sequence). After removal of 5 bases from V and 3 bases from J, the junction contained 12 bases not matched to a gene. The DNA for the CDR3 is TGTGCCAGCAGTCCTGGACAGGCGAACCTTAAAGAGACCCAGTACTTC. This translates into CASSPGQANLKETQYF.

The J gene is TRBJ1-3, the V gene TRBV29-1; D uncertain. V was trimmed by 2 bases and J by 4 bases, leaving 9 bases between them. The CDR3 is made up of 13 amino acids. Germline-derived CDR1 and CDR2 are SQVTM and ANQGSEA. CDR3 region: CSVEWAIGNTIYF. In DNA, the CDR3 is TGCAGCGTTGAATGGGCCATCGGAAACACCATATATTTT.

This chain uses TRBV6-6 with TRBJ2-5; D is ambiguous. CDR1 is MNHNY and CDR2 is SVGAGI in the germline V gene (reference sequence). The CDR3 is 11 amino acids. V lost 0 bases to trimming and J lost 10 bases, with 6 bases between them. CDR3 DNA: TGTGCCAGCAGTTACTCCGGGTTCCAGTACTTC. It is translated as CASSYSGFQYF.

Of note for this clone: At one end, the junction sequence differs from germline, possibly due to a read error. The chain carries TRBV5-1 and TRBJ2-2; the D gene is possibly TRBD2 (6 bases). The CDR3 length is 16 residues. CDR1 and CDR2 (germline): SGHRS, YFSETQ. As DNA, the CDR3 is TGCGCCAGCAGCTTGGGGCAGGGCCATACCACCGGGGGGCTGTTTTTT. Translating it yields CASSLGQGHTTGGLFF.

The chain joins TRBV6-1 to TRBJ2-7; D remains ambiguous. V lost 6 bases and J 4 bases, leaving 4 bases between the germline ends. The CDR3 runs 10 residues. Germline V gene lookup returns CDR1 MNHNS and CDR2 SASEGT. CDR3 sequence (DNA): TGTGCCAGCAGAACATACGAGCAGTACTTC. This translates into CASRTYEQYF.

The chain's CDR3 is CASTLRGRLRAGELFF. The CDR3 DNA is TGTGCCAGTACCCTGCGGGGCCGTCTTAGGGCCGGGGAGCTGTTTTTT. The J gene is TRBJ2-2, the V gene TRBV19; possible D gene TRBD2, 6 bases. The CDR3 runs 16 residues. CDR1 is LNHDA and CDR2 is SQIVND in the germline V gene (reference sequence). V gave up 7 bases and J gave up 6 bases, with 21 bases separating them.

V is TRBV5-8 and J is TRBJ1-4, with D perhaps TRBD1 (6 bases). The length of the CDR3 is 13 residues. Looked up from germline, CDR1 is SGHTS and CDR2 is YDEGEE. V shed 1 base and J shed 7 bases, with 8 bases lying between them. CDR3 residues: CASSLIGGEKLFF. DNA of the CDR3: TGTGCCAGCAGCTTGATAGGGGGTGAAAAACTGTTTTTT.

V gene TRBV12-2 combines with J gene TRBJ2-1; no DNA check was done on the table's D call, TRBD2. TRBV12-2 is assigned pseudogene status. The CDR3 is made up of 18 amino acids. The DNA of the CDR3 is TGTGCAAGTCGCTTATCTAGTACTAGCGGACATGAGGAGAATGAGCAGTTCTTC. Translating it yields CASRLSSTSGHEENEQFF.

This sequence joins TRBV5-5 and TRBJ2-7, with a weak D call TRBD2 (6 bases). V lost 0 bases and J 2 bases, leaving 12 bases between the germline ends. CDR1 SGHKS and CDR2 YYEKEE come from the germline V gene (reference sequence). The CDR3 is made up of 15 amino acids. Here the CDR3 reads CASSLEGGPTYEQYF. In nucleotides, the CDR3 is TGTGCCAGCAGCTTGGAGGGAGGACCAACCTACGAGCAGTACTTC.

This clone was seen more than once but under ten times. The chain carries TRBV6-5 and TRBJ1-4, with 7 bases identical to TRBD1. The CDR3 consists of 13 residues. Germline lookup yields CDR1 MNHEY and CDR2 SVGAGI. Trimming at V came to 8 bases and at J to 5 bases, leaving 5 bases not matched to a gene. The CDR3 bases are TGTGCCAGCGGGACAGTGACCAATGAAAAACTGTTTTTT. It codes for CASGTVTNEKLFF.

This clone has only a few counts. The chain carries TRBV7-3 and TRBJ2-7; the match to TRBD1 covers 9 bases. This CDR3 comprises 14 residues. After removal of 3 bases from V and 3 bases from J, the junction contained 3 bases not matched to a gene. Germline V CDR1 and CDR2: SGHTA, FQGTGA. CDR3 DNA sequence: TGTGCCAGCAGCTTGGACAGGGGTGGCTACGAGCAGTACTTC. Translated, it gives CASSLDRGGYEQYF.

This clone was observed a few times. This chain links TRBV9 with TRBJ1-2; a weak D match, TRBD1 (6 bases). The V gene lost 3 bases and the J gene lost 4 bases, with 19 bases spanning the gap. There are 16 residues in the CDR3. The germline V gene has CDR1 SGDLS and CDR2 YYNGEE. For the CDR3, the DNA is TGTGCCAGCAGCGCCGCCGGGGGGCCCATTATCTATGGCTACACCTTC. This sequence encodes CASSAAGGPIIYGYTF.

The chain uses TRBV7-9 and TRBJ2-5; unclear D gene. The V gene's germline CDR1 is SEHNR and CDR2 FQNEAQ (reference sequence). The CDR3 has 16 amino acids. Deletions cut 0 bases from V and 0 bases from J, with 11 bases between. The CDR3 coding sequence is TGTGCCAGCAGCTTAGCCGGTATAGAGTACCAAGAGACCCAGTACTTC. Translation gives CASSLAGIEYQETQYF.

This clone was seen only a few times. The chain recombines TRBV11-2 with TRBJ1-1; 7 nucleotides align to TRBD1. The junction had 8 bases not matched to a gene; V was cut back by 0 bases and J by 1 base. CDR3 size: 17 residues. Germline V gives CDR1 SGHAT, CDR2 FQNNGV. The CDR3 sequence is CASSLDLQGWTNTEAFF. The CDR3, as DNA: TGTGCCAGCAGCTTAGATTTACAGGGGTGGACGAACACTGAAGCTTTCTTT. Looking up the rest from reference TRBV11-2 and TRBJ1-1 gives the full variable domain: EAGVAQSPRYKIIEKRQSVAFWCNPISGHATLYWYQQILGQGPKLLIQFQNNGVVDDSQLPKDRFSAERLKGVDSTLKIQPAKLEDSAVYLCASSLDLQGWTNTEAFFGQGTRLTVV.

The rearrangement links TRBV9 to TRBJ2-3; 12 positions match TRBD2. This CDR3 is 18 amino acids long. Germline CDR1 reads SGDLS; CDR2 reads YYNGEE. The V segment lost 0 bases and the J segment 2 bases; nucleotides outside the gene matches: 7. CDR3 protein: CASSVVPLAGGSTDTQYF. The CDR3 DNA reads TGTGCCAGCAGCGTAGTTCCGCTAGCGGGAGGGTCCACAGATACGCAGTATTTT. The variable domain in full, completed from reference TRBV9 and TRBJ2-3, reads DSGVTQTPKHLITATGQRVTLRCSPRSGDLSVYWYQQSLDQGLQFLIQYYNGEERAKGNILERFSAQQFPDLHSELNLSSLELGDSALYFCASSVVPLAGGSTDTQYFGPGTRLTVL.

This chain joins TRBV5-3 and TRBJ2-2; 9 nucleotides match TRBD1. TRBV5-3 is an open reading frame whose function is uncertain. Unmatched junction bases numbered 4, after V lost 4 bases and J lost 6 bases. The CDR3 has 14 amino acids. The CDR3 loop is CARSRDRVAGELFF. The CDR3 nucleotides are TGTGCCAGAAGCCGGGACAGGGTCGCCGGGGAGCTGTTTTTT.

The V and J genes are TRBV7-2 and TRBJ2-1; D might be TRBD1 (5 bases). Deletions cut 1 base from V and 0 bases from J, with 16 bases between. Germline V gene lookup returns CDR1 SGHTA and CDR2 FQGNSA. The CDR3 runs 18 residues. In nucleotides, the CDR3 is TGTGCCAGCAGCTTAGTTGGTACAGGTGAGAGCTCCTACAATGAGCAGTTCTTC. This translates into CASSLVGTGESSYNEQFF.

The DNA for the CDR3 is TGCGCCAGCAGCCAAGTTGTAATCACAGATACGCAGTATTTT. Translating gives CASSQVVITDTQYF. The chain is built from TRBV4-3 and TRBJ2-3, with D hard to call. V was trimmed by 1 base and J by 2 bases, leaving 7 bases between them. Germline V gene sequence: CDR1 LGHNA, CDR2 YSLEER. The CDR3 is 14 amino acids.

J is TRBJ2-7 and V is TRBV27, with 9 positions matching TRBD1. The CDR3 covers 14 residues. Germline CDR1 reads MNHEY; CDR2 reads SMNVEV (reference sequence). V gave up 4 bases and J gave up 6 bases; unmatched junction bases: 7. The CDR3 bases are TGTGCCAGCAGTTCCCCCACAGGGGGCTCCGAGCAGTACTTC. Amino acids: CASSSPTGGSEQYF.

This CDR3 reads CASSLKPISRTSGKPGYEQYF. In nucleotides, the CDR3 is TGTGCCAGCAGCTTAAAACCCATCAGCCGGACTAGCGGCAAACCTGGGTACGAGCAGTACTTC. The genes are TRBV7-3 and TRBJ2-7, with 10 bases that match TRBD2. In germline, CDR1 is SGHTA, CDR2 FQGTGA. Germline trimming cut 1 base from V and 4 bases from J; bases unmatched to any gene: 22. The CDR3 has 21 residues.

The gene calls are TRBV6-6 and TRBJ2-1; D possibly corresponds to TRBD1 (5 bases). Germline V gene data show CDR1 as MNHNY and CDR2 as SVGAGI (reference sequence). Trimming removed 9 bases from V and 2 bases from J, with 14 bases in between. This CDR3 is 14 amino acids long. CDR3 protein: CASSKPGTYNEQFF. The CDR3, as DNA: TGTGCCAGTTCGAAACCAGGGACCTACAATGAGCAGTTCTTC.

This sequence joins TRBV10-3 and TRBJ1-1, with 7 bases identical to TRBD1. The V segment lost 6 bases and the J segment 2 bases; nucleotides outside the gene matches: 6. CDR1 ENHRY and CDR2 SYGVKD come from the germline V gene. The CDR3 has 14 residues. The chain's CDR3 is CAISQGQDNTEAFF. The CDR3 nucleotides read TGTGCCATCAGCCAAGGACAGGATAACACTGAAGCTTTCTTT.

The chain links TRBV10-3 to TRBJ1-2; 9 nucleotides line up with TRBD1. Germline V gene sequence: CDR1 ENHRY, CDR2 SYGVKD. V shed 7 bases, J shed 6 bases, and the junction held 3 bases outside the gene matches. CDR3 size: 12 residues. In DNA form, the CDR3 reads TGTGCCATCACGGGACAGGGACATGGCTACACCTTC. Its protein product is CAITGQGHGYTF.

The chain combines TRBV14 with TRBJ2-4, with a weak D call TRBD2 (5 bases). Germline loops: CDR1 SGHDN, CDR2 FVKESK. V was shortened by 6 bases and J by 6 bases, with 15 bases between the two germline ends. The CDR3 loop spans 14 amino acids. The CDR3 DNA reads as TGTGCCAGCAGAGGAAACAAGGACTCAAACATTCAGTACTTC. Residues: CASRGNKDSNIQYF.

V is TRBV28 and J is TRBJ2-3, with D possibly being TRBD2 (7 bases). Deletions cut 9 bases from V and 6 bases from J, with 16 bases between. CDR3 length: 13 residues. Germline assignment: CDR1 MDHEN and CDR2 SYDVKM. The CDR3 nucleotides are TGTGCCAGTAATCAAGGGGGGGTGGATACGCAGTATTTT. It translates to CASNQGGVDTQYF.

The V and J genes are TRBV7-2 and TRBJ2-4, with 12 bases identical to TRBD2. The CDR3 runs 17 residues. Germline V gives CDR1 SGHTA, CDR2 FQGNSA. The trim removed 1 base at V and 9 bases at J, leaving 10 bases unmatched. As DNA, the CDR3 is TGTGCCAGCAGCTTAGTCGGGTCTAGCGGGAGGGCCAGCATTCAGTACTTC. Protein product: CASSLVGSSGRASIQYF.

The chain carries TRBV11-2 and TRBJ2-3, with D unclear. The V end was cut by 4 bases, the J end by 4 bases, with 15 bases between. The germline V gene has CDR1 SGHAT and CDR2 FQNNGV. The CDR3 has 15 amino acids. For the CDR3, the DNA is TGTGCCAGCAGCTCTCCCCTATTACCCCCAGATACGCAGTATTTT. Its translation is CASSSPLLPPDTQYF.